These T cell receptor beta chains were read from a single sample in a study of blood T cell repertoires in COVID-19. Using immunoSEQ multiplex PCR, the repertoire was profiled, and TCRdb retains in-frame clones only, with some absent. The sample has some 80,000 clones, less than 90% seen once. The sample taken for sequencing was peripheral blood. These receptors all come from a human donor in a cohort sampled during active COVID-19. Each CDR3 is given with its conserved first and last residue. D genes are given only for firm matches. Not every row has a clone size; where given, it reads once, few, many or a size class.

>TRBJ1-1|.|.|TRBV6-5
CASSPGAGAQTEAFF
TGTGCCAGCAGCCCCGGAGCAGGGGCGCAGACTGAAGCTTTCTTT
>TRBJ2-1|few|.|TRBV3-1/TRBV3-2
CASSQDGGGYEQFF
TGTGCCAGCAGCCAAGACGGCGGAGGCTATGAGCAGTTCTTC
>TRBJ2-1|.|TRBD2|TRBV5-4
CASSAAGSGVSSYNEQFF
TGTGCCAGCAGCGCCGCGGGAAGCGGGGTTAGCTCCTACAATGAGCAGTTCTTC
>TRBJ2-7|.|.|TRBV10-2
CASRDSSSYEQYF
TGCGCCAGCAGGGACAGTTCTTCCTACGAGCAGTACTTC
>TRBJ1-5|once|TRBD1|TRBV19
CASRMTGYGGRGNQPQHF
TGTGCCAGTAGGATGACAGGGTACGGGGGTAGGGGGAACCAGCCCCAGCATTTT
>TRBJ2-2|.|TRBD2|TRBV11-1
CASRGTSVATGELFF
TGTGCCAGCCGGGGGACTAGCGTGGCCACCGGGGAGCTGTTTTTT
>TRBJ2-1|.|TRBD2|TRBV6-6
CASRGRDRRTTNEQFF
TGTGCCAGCAGGGGGAGGGATCGAAGGACTACGAATGAGCAGTTCTTC
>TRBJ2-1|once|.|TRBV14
CASSLQGNEQFF
TGTGCCAGCAGCCTGCAGGGGAATGAGCAGTTCTTC
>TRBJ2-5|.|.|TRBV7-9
CASSSRGGETQYF
TGTGCCAGCAGCTCGAGGGGGGGAGAGACCCAGTACTTC
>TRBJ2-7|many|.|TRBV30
CAWTVSGYEQYF
TGTGCCTGGACCGTGTCGGGCTACGAGCAGTACTTC
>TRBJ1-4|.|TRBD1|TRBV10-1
CASKPGTGGREKLFF
TGCGCCAGTAAGCCCGGGACAGGGGGCCGGGAAAAACTGTTTTTT
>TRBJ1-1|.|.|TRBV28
CASTKLSGEAFF
TGTGCCAGCACCAAATTATCCGGTGAGGCTTTCTTT
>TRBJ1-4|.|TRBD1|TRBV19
CASSRGQAPNEKLFF
TGTGCCAGTAGTAGGGGACAGGCGCCTAATGAAAAACTGTTTTTT
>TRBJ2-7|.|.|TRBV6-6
CASSYRGGESSYEQYF
TGTGCCAGCAGTTATAGGGGGGGGGAAAGTTCCTACGAGCAGTACTTC
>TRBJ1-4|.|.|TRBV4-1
CASSQDLLGVIFEKLFF
TGCGCCAGCAGCCAAGATCTTCTAGGGGTAATTTTTGAAAAACTGTTTTTT
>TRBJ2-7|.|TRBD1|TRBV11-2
CASSEEGGASPGYEQYF
TGTGCCAGCAGCGAAGAAGGGGGCGCAAGTCCCGGATACGAGCAGTACTTC
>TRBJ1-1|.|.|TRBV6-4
CASSEYPVGALRTEAFF
TGTGCCAGCAGTGAGTACCCGGTGGGGGCGCTCAGGACTGAAGCTTTCTTT
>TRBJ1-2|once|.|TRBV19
CASSIRRRGYGYTF
TGTGCCAGTAGTATTAGAAGGAGAGGCTATGGCTACACCTTC
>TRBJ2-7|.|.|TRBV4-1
CASSQEGLRGEQYF
TGCGCCAGCAGCCAAGAGGGGCTTCGGGGGGAGCAGTACTTC
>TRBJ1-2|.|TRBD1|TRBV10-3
CAITPGQGYGYTF
TGTGCCATCACCCCGGGACAGGGATATGGCTACACCTTC
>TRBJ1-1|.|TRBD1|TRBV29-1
CSVLDRGRNTEAFF
TGCAGCGTACTTGACAGGGGAAGGAACACTGAAGCTTTCTTT
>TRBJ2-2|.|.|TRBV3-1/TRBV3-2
CASSQTGLPKVGTGELFF
TGTGCCAGCAGCCAAACGGGACTGCCCAAGGTGGGCACCGGGGAGCTGTTTTTT
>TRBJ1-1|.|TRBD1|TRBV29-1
CSVQTRGASGEAFF
TGCAGCGTTCAAACCAGGGGGGCGTCGGGTGAAGCTTTCTTT
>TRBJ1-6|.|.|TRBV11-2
CASSLVGGPLHF
TGTGCCAGCAGCTTAGTGGGGGGACCCCTCCACTTT
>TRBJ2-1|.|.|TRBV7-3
CASSLPGIINEQFF
TGTGCCAGCAGCTTACCGGGGATAATAAATGAGCAGTTCTTC
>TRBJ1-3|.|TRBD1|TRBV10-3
CATLGQGGNSGNTIYF
TGTGCCACCCTGGGACAGGGGGGGAACTCTGGAAACACCATATATTTT
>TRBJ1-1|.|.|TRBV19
CASSQLSGFNTEAFF
TGTGCCAGTAGCCAACTCTCAGGCTTCAACACTGAAGCTTTCTTT
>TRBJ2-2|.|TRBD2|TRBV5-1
CASSSQGTSITGELFF
TGCGCCAGCAGCTCCCAGGGGACTAGCATCACCGGGGAGCTGTTTTTT
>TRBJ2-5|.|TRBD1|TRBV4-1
CASSQDWTGQETQYF
TGCGCCAGCAGCCAAGACTGGACAGGGCAAGAGACCCAGTACTTC
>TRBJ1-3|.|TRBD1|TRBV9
CASSVGQGAGNTIYF
TGTGCCAGCAGCGTCGGACAGGGGGCTGGAAACACCATATATTTT
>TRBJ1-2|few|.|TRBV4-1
CASSHASFRGTYGYTF
TGCGCCAGCAGCCACGCTTCTTTCAGGGGAACTTATGGCTACACCTTC
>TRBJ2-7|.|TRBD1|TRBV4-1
CASSQALGTGGEQYF
TGCGCCAGCAGCCAGGCCTTAGGGACAGGGGGCGAGCAGTACTTC
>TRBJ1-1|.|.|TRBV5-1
CASSLGRGSAIMNTEAFF
TGCGCCAGCAGCTTGGGTAGGGGGTCGGCTATTATGAACACTGAAGCTTTCTTT
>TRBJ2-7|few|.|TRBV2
CASSRLAEYEQYF
TGTGCCAGCAGTCGGCTCGCGGAGTACGAGCAGTACTTC
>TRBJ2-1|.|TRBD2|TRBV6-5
CASSYSGGRNNEQFF
TGTGCCAGCAGTTACTCGGGGGGGAGGAACAATGAGCAGTTCTTC
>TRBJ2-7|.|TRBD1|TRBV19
CASSSGDRVEQYF
TGTGCCAGTAGTAGTGGAGACAGGGTCGAGCAGTACTTC
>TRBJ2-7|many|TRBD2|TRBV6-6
CASSSGTSGSEQYF
TGTGCCAGCAGTTCCGGGACTAGCGGAAGCGAGCAGTACTTC
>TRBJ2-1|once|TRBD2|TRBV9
CASSRTSGADEQFF
TGTGCCAGCAGCCGGACTAGCGGGGCTGATGAGCAGTTCTTC
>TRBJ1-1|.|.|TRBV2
CASRPGPEAFF
TGTGCCAGCCGCCCAGGCCCTGAAGCTTTCTTT
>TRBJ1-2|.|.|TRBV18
CASSVTGSTNYGYTF
TGTGCCAGCTCAGTAACAGGGTCGACTAACTATGGCTACACCTTC
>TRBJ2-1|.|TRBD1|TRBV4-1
CASSQVGTGRQSSHEQFF
TGCGCCAGCAGCCAAGTAGGGACAGGTAGGCAATCATCTCATGAGCAGTTCTTC
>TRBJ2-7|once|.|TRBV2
CASRVYEQYF
TGTGCCAGCCGCGTCTACGAGCAGTACTTC
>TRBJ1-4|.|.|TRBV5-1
CASSLGYDRSAAEF
TGCGCCAGCAGCTTGGGGTACGACCGATCCGCAGCGGAATTT
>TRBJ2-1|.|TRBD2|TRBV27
CASSVLAVSSYNEQFF
TGTGCCAGCAGCGTACTAGCGGTGAGCTCCTACAATGAGCAGTTCTTC
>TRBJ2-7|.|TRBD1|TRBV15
CATSREKTGGYEQYF
TGTGCCACCAGCAGGGAAAAGACAGGGGGCTACGAGCAGTACTTC
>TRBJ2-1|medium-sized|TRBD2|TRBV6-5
CASSIAGEAYNEQFF
TGTGCCAGCAGTATAGCGGGAGAAGCCTACAATGAGCAGTTCTTC
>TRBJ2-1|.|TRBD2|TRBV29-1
CSASLANNEQFF
TGCAGCGCGTCACTAGCGAACAATGAGCAGTTCTTC
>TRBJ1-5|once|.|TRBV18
CASSPYSNQPQHF
TGTGCCAGCTCACCTTATAGCAATCAGCCCCAGCATTTT
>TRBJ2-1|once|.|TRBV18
CASSSQRNEQFF
TGTGCCAGCTCATCACAGAGAAATGAGCAGTTCTTC
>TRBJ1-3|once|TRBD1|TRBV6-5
CASSNRGQGNTIYF
TGTGCCAGCAGTAACAGGGGGCAAGGAAACACCATATATTTT
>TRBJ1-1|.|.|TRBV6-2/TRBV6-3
CASSYSIFLRPKLLNTEAFF
TGTGCCAGCAGTTACTCGATTTTTCTTCGTCCGAAACTCCTGAACACTGAAGCTTTCTTT
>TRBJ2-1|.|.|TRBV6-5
CASILWRSYNEQFF
TGTGCCAGCATTCTATGGCGGTCCTACAATGAGCAGTTCTTC
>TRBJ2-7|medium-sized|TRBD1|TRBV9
CASSRGQASSYEQYF
TGTGCCAGCAGCCGCGGACAGGCGAGCTCCTACGAGCAGTACTTC
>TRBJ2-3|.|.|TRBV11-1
CASSLNRGTDTQYF
TGTGCCAGCAGCTTGAACAGGGGCACAGATACGCAGTATTTT
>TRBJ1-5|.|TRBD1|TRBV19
CASTLDRGRWQPQHF
TGTGCCAGTACCCTTGACAGGGGGCGGTGGCAGCCCCAGCATTTT
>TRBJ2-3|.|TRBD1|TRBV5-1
CASSFRQGPDTQYF
TGCGCCAGCAGCTTCAGACAGGGGCCAGATACGCAGTATTTT
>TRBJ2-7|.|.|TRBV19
CASSISARSYEQYF
TGTGCCAGTAGTATCTCGGCGAGGTCCTACGAGCAGTACTTC
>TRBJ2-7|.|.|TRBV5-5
CASSLIGADYEQYF
TGTGCCAGCAGCTTGATAGGGGCCGACTACGAGCAGTACTTC
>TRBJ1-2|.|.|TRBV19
CASSISWTEYGYTF
TGTGCCAGTAGTATCAGTTGGACAGAGTATGGCTACACCTTC